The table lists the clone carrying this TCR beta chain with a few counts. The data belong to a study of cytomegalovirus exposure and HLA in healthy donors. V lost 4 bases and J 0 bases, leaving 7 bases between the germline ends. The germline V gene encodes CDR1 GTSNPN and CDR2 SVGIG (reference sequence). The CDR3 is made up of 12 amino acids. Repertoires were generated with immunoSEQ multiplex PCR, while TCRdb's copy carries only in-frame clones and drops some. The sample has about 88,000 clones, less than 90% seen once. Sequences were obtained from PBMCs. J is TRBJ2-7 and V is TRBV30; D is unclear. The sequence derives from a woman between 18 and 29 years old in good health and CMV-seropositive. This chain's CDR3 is CAWKAASYEQYF. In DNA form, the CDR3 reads TGTGCCTGGAAGGCGGCCTCCTACGAGCAGTACTTC. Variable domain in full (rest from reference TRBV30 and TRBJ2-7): SQTIHQWPATLVQPVGSPLSLECTVEGTSNPNLYWYRQAAGRGLQLLFYSVGIGQISSEVPQNLSASRPQDRQFILSSKKLLLSDSGFYLCAWKAASYEQYFGPGTRLTVT.